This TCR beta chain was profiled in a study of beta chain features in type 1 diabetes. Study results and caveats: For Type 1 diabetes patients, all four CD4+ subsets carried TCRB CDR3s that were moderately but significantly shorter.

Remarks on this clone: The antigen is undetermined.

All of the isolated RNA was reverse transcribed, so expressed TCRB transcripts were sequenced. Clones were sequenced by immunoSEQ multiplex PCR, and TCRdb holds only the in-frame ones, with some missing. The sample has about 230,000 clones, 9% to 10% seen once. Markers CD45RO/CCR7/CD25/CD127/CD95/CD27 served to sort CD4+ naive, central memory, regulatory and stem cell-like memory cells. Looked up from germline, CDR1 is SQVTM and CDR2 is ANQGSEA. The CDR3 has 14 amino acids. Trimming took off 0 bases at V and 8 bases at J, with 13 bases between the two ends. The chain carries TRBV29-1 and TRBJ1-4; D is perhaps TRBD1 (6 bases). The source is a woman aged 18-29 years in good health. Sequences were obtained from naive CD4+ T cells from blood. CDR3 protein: CSVEDRARGEKLFF. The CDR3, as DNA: TGCAGCGTTGAAGATCGAGCCAGGGGCGAAAAACTGTTTTTT.